This T cell receptor (beta chain) emerged from a study of T cell responses to AZD1222 COVID-19 vaccine. This table comes from immunoSEQ multiplex PCR, and its TCRdb copy is limited to in-frame clones, with some not included. The sample has roughly 54,000 clones; 80% to 90% are singletons. The V and J ends lost 5 bases and 2 bases respectively, with 8 bases between them. The germline gives CDR1 SGHVS, CDR2 FQNEAQ. This CDR3 has 13 residues. This sequence joins TRBV7-8 and TRBJ2-3; D gene unclear. The receptor's source is an adult who received the AZD1222 COVID-19 vaccine. Sequenced material: peripheral blood, taken 28 days after the second AZD1222 dose. Here the CDR3 reads CASSVGNTDTQYF. The CDR3 bases are TGTGCCAGCAGCGTTGGAAACACAGATACGCAGTATTTT. Combining the CDR3 with reference TRBV7-8 and TRBJ2-3 gives the whole variable domain GAGVSQSPRYKVAKRGQDVALRCDPISGHVSLFWYQQALGQGPEFLTYFQNEAQLDKSGLPSDRFFAERPEGSVSTLKIQRTQQEDSAVYLCASSVGNTDTQYFGPGTRLTVL.